A single sample is the source of the 27 T cell receptor beta chains below, sequenced in a study of blood T cell repertoires in COVID-19. The assay was immunoSEQ multiplex PCR, and TCRdb's table has in-frame clones only and misses some. The table records about 140,000 clones, about four fifths of them present only once. Sequencing was performed on peripheral blood. All receptors come from a human donor in a cohort sampled during active COVID-19.

The rearrangement links TRBV6-4 to TRBJ2-2; a possible D gene is TRBD1 (6 bases). Between the trimmed V and J ends, which lost 8 bases and 6 bases, there was a span of 13 bases. Germline CDR1 MRHNA, CDR2 SNTAGT. This CDR3 contains 13 residues. CDR3: CASAGARSGELFF. The CDR3 DNA reads as TGTGCCAGCGCAGGGGCTAGATCCGGGGAGCTGTTTTTT.

The chain carries TRBV7-9 and TRBJ1-1; 8 positions agree with TRBD1. Trimming took 5 bases from V and 10 from J; bases not matched to a gene: 12. CDR1 is SEHNR, CDR2 FQNEAQ, per germline (reference sequence). This CDR3 contains 14 residues. The CDR3 is CASSEWAGGLGAFF. In DNA, the CDR3 is TGTGCCAGCAGCGAATGGGCAGGGGGCCTCGGAGCTTTCTTT.

The chain combines TRBV18 with TRBJ2-1; 8 bases agree with TRBD1. The CDR3 has 15 amino acids. The J segment lost 8 bases and the V segment lost 4 bases, leaving 10 bases of the junction unmatched. Germline assignment: CDR1 KGHSH and CDR2 LQKENI. CDR3 residues: CASSQDRGRGYEQFF. The CDR3 DNA reads as TGTGCCAGCTCACAAGACAGGGGTCGGGGGTATGAGCAGTTCTTC.

V usage is TRBV7-9 and J usage is TRBJ2-7; 10 nucleotides match TRBD2. The CDR3 spans 17 residues. J gave up 0 bases and V 2 bases, and 7 bases lay outside the gene matches. Germline V gene data show CDR1 as SEHNR and CDR2 as FQNEAQ (reference sequence). The CDR3 sequence is CASSLSVASGSSYEQYF. For the CDR3, the DNA is TGTGCCAGCAGCTTATCTGTTGCTAGCGGGAGCTCCTACGAGCAGTACTTC.

The chain links TRBV5-4 to TRBJ1-4; 8 bases match TRBD1. Looked up from germline, CDR1 is SGHNT and CDR2 is YYREEE (reference sequence). The CDR3 is 14 amino acids. Trimming cost V 2 bases and J 8 bases; bases outside gene matches: 5. CDR3 nucleotide sequence: TGTGCCAGCAGCTTACAGGGGGTGAAGGAAAAACTGTTTTTT. It yields the protein CASSLQGVKEKLFF.

This clone was seen just once. The CDR3 region is CASSYSQQGSAQYF. CDR3 DNA sequence: TGTGCCAGCAGTTATTCCCAACAGGGGTCGGCGCAGTATTTT. The genes are TRBV6-6 and TRBJ2-3; 7 positions match TRBD1. Germline trimming cut 3 bases from V and 10 bases from J; bases unmatched to any gene: 10. The germline CDR1 and CDR2 sequences are MNHNY and SVGAGI (reference sequence). CDR3 size: 14 residues.

The chain carries TRBV18 and TRBJ1-4; D is ambiguous. The CDR3 runs to 14 residues. Trimming left V 2 bases short and J 8 bases short, with 12 bases between. CDR1 is KGHSH and CDR2 is LQKENI in the germline V gene. The CDR3, as DNA: TGTGCCAGCTCACCAGGAGTGGGAGACGAAAAACTGTTTTTT. Residues: CASSPGVGDEKLFF. Full variable domain (remainder filled in from reference TRBV18 and TRBJ1-4): NAGVMQNPRHLVRRRGQEARLRCSPMKGHSHVYWYRQLPEEGLKFMVYLQKENIIDESGMPKERFSAEFPKEGPSILRIQQVVRGDSAAYFCASSPGVGDEKLFFGSGTQLSVL.

This chain links TRBV28 with TRBJ2-1; 10 positions match TRBD1. V gave up 6 bases and J gave up 4 bases; unmatched junction bases: 6. Germline loops: CDR1 MDHEN, CDR2 SYDVKM. The CDR3 has 15 amino acids. The CDR3 region is CASRRGTGEYNEQFF. CDR3 sequence (DNA): TGTGCCAGCAGACGAGGGACAGGGGAGTACAATGAGCAGTTCTTC.

CDR3 bases: TGTGCCAGCAGCGCCGACAGGGGGTTGGGTGAAGCTTTCTTT. Translated, it gives CASSADRGLGEAFF. This chain links TRBV6-5 with TRBJ1-1; 9 positions agree with TRBD1. The length of the CDR3 is 14 residues. Germline CDR1 and CDR2: MNHEY and SVGAGI. V gave up 6 bases and J gave up 7 bases; unmatched junction bases: 9.

The chain couples TRBV4-2 to TRBJ2-5, with D unclear. Trimming left V 7 bases short and J 5 bases short, with 11 bases between. Germline lookup yields CDR1 LGHNA and CDR2 YNFKEQ. The CDR3 totals 12 residues. The chain's CDR3 is CASTTIGETQYF. The CDR3 bases are TGTGCCAGCACCACGATCGGGGAGACCCAGTACTTC.

This chain uses TRBV3-1 (or the pseudogene TRBV3-2) with TRBJ2-2; 11 bases match TRBD1. V dropped 3 bases and J dropped 7; count of bases not matched to a gene: 7. Germline V gene data show CDR1 as LGHDT and CDR2 as YNNKEL (reference sequence). The CDR3 length is 16 residues. The chain's CDR3 is CASSHGTGGKVGELFF. The DNA for the CDR3 is TGTGCCAGCAGCCACGGGACAGGGGGAAAAGTCGGGGAGCTGTTTTTT.

The chain is built from TRBV28 and TRBJ1-1; a weak D match, TRBD1 (6 bases). Germline V gene lookup returns CDR1 MDHEN and CDR2 SYDVKM. V was trimmed by 6 bases and J by 3 bases, leaving 14 bases between them. CDR3 length equals 14 residues. CDR3: CASREGGGDTEAFF. CDR3 in DNA: TGTGCCAGCAGAGAAGGGGGAGGGGACACTGAAGCTTTCTTT.

This clone was observed a handful of times. The rearrangement links TRBV5-1 to TRBJ2-1; 7 bases line up with TRBD2. Unmatched junction bases numbered 13, after V lost 0 bases and J lost 7 bases. CDR3 length: 17 amino acids. CDR1 is SGHRS and CDR2 is YFSETQ in the germline V gene. The CDR3 DNA sequence: TGCGCCAGCAGCTTGGGCCCCTCCCGCGGGAGTGGGAATGAGCAGTTCTTC. This gives the protein CASSLGPSRGSGNEQFF.

This chain joins TRBV5-1 and TRBJ1-3, with D perhaps matching TRBD1 (5 bases). Germline V gene sequence: CDR1 SGHRS, CDR2 YFSETQ. Trimming took 0 bases from V and 2 from J, leaving 9 bases between them. This CDR3 is 15 amino acids long. CDR3 DNA sequence: TGCGCCAGCAGCTTGGCCGGGGGGACTGGAAACACCATATATTTT. Amino acids: CASSLAGGTGNTIYF.

This sequence joins TRBV12-3 or TRBV12-4 and TRBJ1-1; no firm D call. This CDR3 is 13 amino acids long. The V and J ends lost 1 base and 0 bases respectively, with 3 bases between them. The CDR3 DNA reads as TGTGCCAGCAGTTTAGGTATGAACACTGAAGCTTTCTTT. Its protein is CASSLGMNTEAFF.

The genes are TRBV11-1 and TRBJ2-1, with a possible D match to TRBD2 (6 bases). The V gene lost 1 base and the J gene lost 2 bases, with 12 bases spanning the gap. The V gene's germline CDR1 is SGHAT and CDR2 FQDESV (reference sequence). The CDR3 extends over 16 amino acids. CDR3 in DNA: TGTGCCAGCAGCTTAGTATTGCGGGACCCCTACAATGAGCAGTTCTTC. Its translation: CASSLVLRDPYNEQFF.

The V call is TRBV29-1, the J call TRBJ2-5; the match to TRBD2 covers 15 bases. The CDR3 has 15 residues. The germline V gene has CDR1 SQVTM and CDR2 ANQGSEA. V lost 7 bases to trimming and J lost 4 bases; unmatched junction nucleotides: 7. The CDR3 region has the DNA TGCAGCGCAGGACTAGCGGGAGGGCCGGGAGAGACCCAGTACTTC. Its protein is CSAGLAGGPGETQYF.

This sequence joins TRBV11-2 and TRBJ2-5; TRBD1 matches 12 bases. The V and J ends lost 2 bases and 7 bases, in that order; junction bases with no gene match: 17. Germline CDR1 reads SGHAT; CDR2 reads FQNNGV. The CDR3 spans 19 residues. The CDR3 spells CASSLPSWEGQGAGGTQYF. The CDR3 nucleotides are TGTGCCAGCAGCTTACCCTCTTGGGAGGGACAGGGGGCTGGTGGGACCCAGTACTTC.

This sequence joins TRBV6-1 and TRBJ2-5; TRBD2 aligns across 10 bases. Trimming at V came to 3 bases and at J to 7 bases, leaving 8 bases not matched to a gene. There are 15 residues in the CDR3. Germline CDR1 MNHNS, CDR2 SASEGT. CDR3 coding DNA: TGTGCCAGCAGTGAGTCCAGCGGGAGGGCCGTGACCCAGTACTTC. Protein: CASSESSGRAVTQYF.

The rearrangement uses TRBV2 and TRBJ2-1; unclear D gene. This CDR3 spans 13 amino acids. With 8 bases removed from V and 8 bases from J, the gap between germline ends came to 16 bases. The V gene's germline CDR1 is SNHLY and CDR2 FYNNEI. The CDR3 region has the DNA TGTGCCAGCGGGTACTATTCAGCAGATGAGCAGTTCTTC. The encoded protein is CASGYYSADEQFF.

This sequence joins TRBV6-5 and TRBJ2-2, with 11 bases identical to TRBD2. The V segment lost 7 bases and the J segment 4 bases; nucleotides outside the gene matches: 5. The CDR3 is 15 amino acids. Per the germline V gene, CDR1 is MNHEY and CDR2 is SVGAGI. The CDR3 nucleotides are TGTGCCAGCACCCGTGGACTAGCGGGCACCGGGGAGCTGTTTTTT. Amino acids: CASTRGLAGTGELFF.

This sequence joins TRBV2 and TRBJ2-7, with 7 bases aligning to TRBD2. Germline V gene sequence: CDR1 SNHLY, CDR2 FYNNEI. This CDR3 is built from 14 residues. V dropped 4 bases and J dropped 2; count of bases not matched to a gene: 5. The CDR3 bases are TGTGCCAGCAGTGGTCAGCGGGGAGCCTACGAGCAGTACTTC. This translates into CASSGQRGAYEQYF.

The chain employs TRBV10-2 and TRBJ2-3; possibly TRBD2 for D (6 bases). V was cut by 5 bases and J by 5 bases, with 23 bases left in between. Germline CDR1 WSHSY, CDR2 SAAADI. The length of the CDR3 is 17 residues. CDR3 amino acids: CASSSGSSGAQGDTQYF. The DNA of the CDR3 is TGCGCCAGCAGTTCCGGGAGTAGCGGAGCGCAGGGAGATACGCAGTATTTT.

This chain connects TRBV14 to TRBJ1-2; D is possibly TRBD1 (5 bases). Germline loops: CDR1 SGHDN, CDR2 FVKESK. V gave up 5 bases and J gave up 2 bases, with 9 bases separating them. The CDR3 length is 13 residues. Here the CDR3 DNA reads TGTGCCAGCAGCAAGACAGCGAACTATGGCTACACCTTC. It codes for CASSKTANYGYTF.

This chain links TRBV3-1 (or the pseudogene TRBV3-2) with TRBJ1-1, with D hard to call. Per germline, CDR1 LGHDT and CDR2 YNNKEL (reference sequence). The CDR3 is 12 residues long. The ends were cut back, 0 bases at V and 11 bases at J, with 10 bases in the middle. CDR3: CASSQDRSLAFF. The CDR3 bases are TGTGCCAGCAGCCAAGATCGGTCGTTGGCTTTCTTT.

This clone was counted between two and nine times. The chain combines TRBV2 with TRBJ2-3, with D unresolved. The CDR3 extends over 13 amino acids. Deletions cut 7 bases from V and 1 base from J, with 9 bases between. CDR1 is SNHLY and CDR2 is FYNNEI in the germline V gene. In nucleotides, the CDR3 is TGTGCCAGCAACCCGGTAGGCACAGATACGCAGTATTTT. Amino acid sequence: CASNPVGTDTQYF.

The genes are TRBV2 and TRBJ2-1; a possible D gene is TRBD2 (6 bases). CDR1 is SNHLY, CDR2 FYNNEI, per germline. The CDR3 has 15 residues. Deletions cut 4 bases from V and 6 bases from J, with 16 bases between. The CDR3: CASSVRDLPSNEQFF. The CDR3 coding sequence is TGTGCCAGCAGTGTTCGGGACTTGCCCTCCAATGAGCAGTTCTTC.